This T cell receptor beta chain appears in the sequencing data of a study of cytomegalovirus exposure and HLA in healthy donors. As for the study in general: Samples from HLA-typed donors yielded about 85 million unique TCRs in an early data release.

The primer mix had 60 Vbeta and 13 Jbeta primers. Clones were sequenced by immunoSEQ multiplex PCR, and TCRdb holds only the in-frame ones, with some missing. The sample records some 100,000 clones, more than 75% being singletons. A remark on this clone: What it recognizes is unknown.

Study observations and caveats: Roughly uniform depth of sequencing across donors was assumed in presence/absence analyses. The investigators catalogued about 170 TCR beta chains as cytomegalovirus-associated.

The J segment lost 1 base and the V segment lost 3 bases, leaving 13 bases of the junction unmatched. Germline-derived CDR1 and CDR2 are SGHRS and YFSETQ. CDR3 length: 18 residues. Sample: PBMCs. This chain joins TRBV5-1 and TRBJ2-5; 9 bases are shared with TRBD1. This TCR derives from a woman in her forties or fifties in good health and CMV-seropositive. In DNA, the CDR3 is TGCGCCAGCAGCTCCGGACAGGGGCTAATTAATTTCCAAGAGACCCAGTACTTC. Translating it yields CASSSGQGLINFQETQYF.